This T cell receptor beta chain was recorded in a study of T cells in Graves' hyperthyroidism and ophthalmopathy. TCR beta CDR3 sequences were amplified from RNA transcripts. The TCR CDR3 first-round RT-PCR relied on the HTBI primer set. One entry per CDR3 protein, called by TCRdb with MiXCR from the multiplex PCR reads. Of roughly 400,000 distinct CDR3 sequences listed, around an eighth are singletons. It was around 10 ml of fresh peripheral blood that supplied the PBMCs. At least ten counts were recorded for this clonotype. This CDR3 is built from 13 residues. The ends were cut back, 6 bases at V and 4 bases at J, with 13 bases in the middle. Germline CDR1 reads MNHNS; CDR2 reads SASEGT.

The V and J genes are TRBV6-1 and TRBJ2-7; TRBD2 might be the D (6 bases). Material for sequencing was blood. The TCR comes from a man in his forties or fifties with Graves' ophthalmopathy. CDR3 amino acids: CASRRGSSYEQYF. Here the CDR3 DNA reads TGTGCCAGCAGGCGGGGATCTAGTTACGAGCAGTACTTC.